The present T cell receptor beta chain was sequenced within a study of regulatory dendritic cells for organ transplantation. CFSE-labeled sorted T cells met regulatory or mature dendritic cells for four to five days. TCRdb keeps only in-frame clones here, not all; method: immunoSEQ multiplex PCR. The repertoire holds roughly 12,000 clones, with approximately 75% as singletons. CDR3 length: 15 residues. Germline V gene data show CDR1 as SEHNR and CDR2 as FQNEAQ (reference sequence). J gave up 5 bases and V 7 bases, and 7 bases lay outside the gene matches. Findings of the study overall: The authors noted considerable between-person heterogeneity in alloreactive memory CD8+ cells. Resting memory CD8+ T cells held the most alloreactive clonotypes. Regulatory dendritic cells appeared to expand memory CD8+ clones less than mature ones.

On this clone: The antigen remains undetermined.

This TCR was sampled from a human donor in good health. Specimen: naive CD8+ T cells from blood cultured with regulatory dendritic cells. Specified subset: CD45RA+ naive T cells. This chain joins TRBV7-9 and TRBJ2-1, with 11 bases matching TRBD2. CDR3 residues: CASTPTSGAHNEQFF. The CDR3 DNA reads TGTGCCAGCACCCCGACTAGCGGGGCCCACAATGAGCAGTTCTTC.